These 30 T cell receptor beta chains originate from one sample sequenced in a study of a mutant IDH1 vaccine in newly diagnosed glioma. Noted time point: baseline, week 1 (first vaccination visit). As for treatment: pre-vaccination baseline after standard-of-care therapy. The protocol was immunoSEQ multiplex PCR, while the TCRdb copy is restricted to in-frame clones and leaves out a portion. The sample gives 80,000 to 100,000 clones, roughly 78% of which show up once; roughly 6.9% is in the top ten. Specimen: PBMCs, collected from a glioma patient treated with radiotherapy, temozolomide or both. The receptors stem from a man in his forties with glioma.

The V and J genes are TRBV19 and TRBJ2-3; 11 positions match TRBD2. CDR3 length: 15 residues. After removal of 3 bases from V and 4 bases from J, the junction contained 3 bases not matched to a gene. Germline V gene data show CDR1 as LNHDA and CDR2 as SQIVND (reference sequence). CDR3 region: CASSISGGGADTQYF. The CDR3 coding sequence is TGTGCCAGTAGTATTAGCGGGGGGGGTGCAGATACGCAGTATTTT.

The table lists this clone with a count of one. This chain connects TRBV11-2 to TRBJ2-5; no definite D call. V was shortened by 2 bases and J by 4 bases, with 8 bases between the two germline ends. This CDR3 contains 13 residues. Germline CDR1 SGHAT, CDR2 FQNNGV. Here the CDR3 reads CASSLSTAETQYF. CDR3 DNA sequence: TGTGCCAGCAGCTTAAGTACCGCAGAGACCCAGTACTTC.

This chain links TRBV7-9 with TRBJ2-3; possibly TRBD1 for D (6 bases). The germline V gene has CDR1 SEHNR and CDR2 FQNEAQ (reference sequence). This CDR3 is 15 amino acids long. V gave up 3 bases and J gave up 5 bases, with 15 bases separating them. Here the CDR3 reads CASSFPVGAIDTQYF. The CDR3 DNA follows: TGTGCCAGCAGCTTTCCGGTGGGGGCGATAGATACGCAGTATTTT. The full variable domain, rest sourced from reference TRBV7-9 and TRBJ2-3, is DTGVSQNPRHKITKRGQNVTFRCDPISEHNRLYWYRQTLGQGPEFLTYFQNEAQLEKSRLLSDRFSAERPKGSFSTLEIQRTEQGDSAMYLCASSFPVGAIDTQYFGPGTRLTVL.

This clone was picked up a small number of times. The J gene is TRBJ2-3, the V gene TRBV7-9; TRBD2 agrees at 7 bases. Germline assignment: CDR1 SEHNR and CDR2 FQNEAQ (reference sequence). The CDR3 spans 18 residues. V lost 3 bases and J lost 2; bases outside the gene matches: 14. Written as DNA, the CDR3 is TGTGCCAGCAGCTTTGGTGTTAGCGGACGGGGGGACACAGATACGCAGTATTTT. Translated: CASSFGVSGRGDTDTQYF.

This sequence joins TRBV29-1 and TRBJ1-1; D is uncertain. Trimming shortened V by 0 bases and J by 1 base, and 9 bases separated the two germline ends. CDR1 and CDR2 from the germline V gene are SQVTM and ANQGSEA. This CDR3 region has 14 residues. The CDR3 bases are TGCAGCGTTGAAGACGGGTGGAGGAACACTGAAGCTTTCTTT. It is translated as CSVEDGWRNTEAFF.

This clone was observed a few times. V and J are TRBV9 and TRBJ1-5; D is uncertain. The CDR3 consists of 13 residues. Per germline, CDR1 SGDLS and CDR2 YYNGEE. V shed 0 bases and J shed 4 bases, with 5 bases lying between them. CDR3 nucleotides: TGTGCCAGCAGCGTAGCTGGTAATCAGCCCCAGCATTTT. Amino acid sequence: CASSVAGNQPQHF. The whole variable domain, remainder taken from reference TRBV9 and TRBJ1-5, is DSGVTQTPKHLITATGQRVTLRCSPRSGDLSVYWYQQSLDQGLQFLIQYYNGEERAKGNILERFSAQQFPDLHSELNLSSLELGDSALYFCASSVAGNQPQHFGDGTRLSIL.

This clone appeared a single time. CDR3 DNA: TGTGCCAGTAGTATAGACAGGGCGAACACTGAAGCTTTCTTT. This translates into CASSIDRANTEAFF. The chain recombines TRBV19 with TRBJ1-1; D may be TRBD1 (5 bases). CDR1 and CDR2 (germline): LNHDA, SQIVND (reference sequence). The V and J ends lost 0 bases and 1 base respectively, with 6 bases between them. The CDR3 runs to 14 residues.

J is TRBJ1-6 and V is TRBV30; D possibly corresponds to TRBD1 (6 bases). The germline V and J ends were trimmed by 1 base and 7 bases, with 14 bases remaining between them. The CDR3 runs 15 residues. Germline V gives CDR1 GTSNPN, CDR2 SVGIG (reference sequence). The CDR3 is CAWSAVGARNSPLHF. Here the CDR3 DNA reads TGTGCCTGGAGTGCTGTGGGGGCGCGAAATTCACCCCTCCACTTT.

The chain links TRBV5-1 to TRBJ2-1; D call uncertain. CDR1 is SGHRS, CDR2 YFSETQ, per germline. Trimming left V 0 bases short and J 9 bases short, with 13 bases between. The CDR3 has 14 amino acids. CDR3 amino acids: CASSLVGSFGEQFF. The CDR3 DNA reads as TGCGCCAGCAGCTTGGTAGGTAGTTTCGGTGAGCAGTTCTTC.

V gene TRBV7-2 combines with J gene TRBJ1-4; D remains unclear. Germline assignment: CDR1 SGHTA and CDR2 FQGNSA. V was clipped by 2 bases and J by 0 bases, with 4 bases between them. The CDR3 loop spans 14 amino acids. CDR3 DNA sequence: TGTGCCAGCAGCTTACGAACAACTAATGAAAAACTGTTTTTT. Its translation: CASSLRTTNEKLFF.

CDR3 region: CASSVGLGGETQYF. CDR3 sequence (DNA): TGTGCCAGCAGCGTAGGCCTAGGCGGGGAGACCCAGTACTTC. The chain joins TRBV9 to TRBJ2-5; TRBD2 might be the D (5 bases). The V gene lost 0 bases and the J gene lost 5 bases, with 11 bases spanning the gap. Germline V gene data show CDR1 as SGDLS and CDR2 as YYNGEE. The CDR3 loop spans 14 amino acids.

The chain carries TRBV28 and TRBJ2-5, with 7 bases lining up with TRBD2. The CDR3 runs to 15 residues. J was trimmed by 3 bases and V by 5 bases; bases with no gene match: 9. Germline CDR1 reads MDHEN; CDR2 reads SYDVKM. The CDR3 spells CASSPGLSKEETQYF. The CDR3, as DNA: TGTGCCAGCAGTCCGGGACTATCAAAAGAAGAGACCCAGTACTTC.

The genes are TRBV5-8 and TRBJ2-7; 7 bases match TRBD1. CDR3 length: 14 residues. Germline trimming cut 0 bases from V and 0 bases from J; bases unmatched to any gene: 0. Germline lookup yields CDR1 SGHTS and CDR2 YDEGEE. The CDR3 bases are TGTGCCAGCAGCTTGGGGGACAGCTCCTACGAGCAGTACTTC. Its translation: CASSLGDSSYEQYF.

The V gene is TRBV18, the J gene TRBJ2-1, with TRBD2 identical over 13 bases. The germline V gene encodes CDR1 KGHSH and CDR2 LQKENI. The V and J ends lost 2 bases and 7 bases, in that order; junction bases with no gene match: 5. CDR3 length equals 16 residues. CDR3 sequence: CASSPRLAGGNNEQFF. The CDR3 DNA reads as TGTGCCAGCTCACCAAGACTAGCGGGAGGAAATAATGAGCAGTTCTTC.

The chain uses TRBV5-4 and TRBJ2-5, with 9 nucleotides matching TRBD2. V lost 4 bases and J lost 5; bases outside the gene matches: 15. The CDR3 loop spans 17 amino acids. Germline CDR1 is SGHNT and CDR2 is YYREEE (reference sequence). CDR3 in amino acids: CASSGQRGAGGSETQYF. Here the CDR3 DNA reads TGTGCCAGCAGCGGGCAGCGGGGGGCCGGGGGTTCGGAGACCCAGTACTTC.

The rearrangement links TRBV5-1 to TRBJ2-3; possible D gene TRBD2, 6 bases. The CDR3 has 18 residues. Trimming removed 0 bases at V and 0 bases at J, with 17 bases between. The germline V gene encodes CDR1 SGHRS and CDR2 YFSETQ. CDR3 DNA: TGCGCCAGCAGCTTGGGCCGGGCGGCGGGAACGAGCACAGATACGCAGTATTTT. As protein: CASSLGRAAGTSTDTQYF.

This clone has only a few counts. This chain links TRBV11-1 with TRBJ2-3; 7 bases are a match to TRBD1. CDR3 length: 14 residues. V trimming: 8 bases; J trimming: 2 bases; junction bases outside the gene matches: 7. Germline lookup yields CDR1 SGHAT and CDR2 FQDESV (reference sequence). The CDR3: CASGRRGNTDTQYF. CDR3 nucleotides: TGTGCCAGCGGCCGCAGGGGGAACACAGATACGCAGTATTTT.

This chain uses TRBV18 with TRBJ1-1; D is ambiguous. Trimming pared 2 bases from V and 0 bases from J, leaving 10 bases between. The germline V gene has CDR1 KGHSH and CDR2 LQKENI. This CDR3 contains 15 residues. The CDR3: CASSPTRNMNTEAFF. CDR3 nucleotides: TGTGCCAGCTCACCAACACGGAACATGAACACTGAAGCTTTCTTT.

V gene TRBV5-4 combines with J gene TRBJ2-3; D unresolved. Trimming shortened V by 0 bases and J by 0 bases, and 8 bases separated the two germline ends. The germline CDR1 and CDR2 sequences are SGHNT and YYREEE (reference sequence). CDR3 size: 15 residues. The CDR3 DNA is TGTGCCAGCAGCTTGGGACGGAAAAGCACAGATACGCAGTATTTT. Residues: CASSLGRKSTDTQYF.

The chain uses TRBV6-5 and TRBJ2-7; maybe TRBD1 (6 bases). Germline CDR1 is MNHEY and CDR2 is SVGAGI. CDR3 size: 15 residues. Trimming took 5 bases from V and 0 from J, leaving 14 bases between them. CDR3: CASSPGQYSSYEQYF. CDR3 coding DNA: TGTGCCAGCAGTCCAGGACAGTATAGCTCCTACGAGCAGTACTTC.

The chain employs TRBV30 and TRBJ1-4; weak D call: TRBD1 (5 bases). V was cut by 4 bases and J by 5 bases, with 14 bases left in between. The CDR3 has 14 residues. The V gene's germline CDR1 is GTSNPN and CDR2 SVGIG (reference sequence). CDR3 sequence reads: CAWNLGRGNEKLFF. DNA of the CDR3: TGTGCCTGGAATTTGGGACGGGGAAATGAAAAACTGTTTTTT.

The rearrangement joins TRBV11-2 to TRBJ2-5, with 13 bases matching TRBD2. CDR1 is SGHAT and CDR2 is FQNNGV in the germline V gene. The CDR3 length is 16 residues. The V gene end was trimmed by 1 base and the J gene end by 2 bases; junction bases not matched to a gene: 1. The CDR3: CASSLGTSGGQETQYF. CDR3 DNA sequence: TGTGCCAGCAGCTTAGGGACTAGCGGGGGACAAGAGACCCAGTACTTC.

This clone was found once. V gene TRBV6-6 combines with J gene TRBJ1-2, with 8 positions matching TRBD1. The CDR3 length is 13 residues. V was clipped by 3 bases and J by 8 bases; unmatched bases: 5. CDR1 and CDR2 from the germline V gene are MNHNY and SVGAGI (reference sequence). The CDR3, as DNA: TGTGCCAGCAGTTATTCAGGGGGCCAGGGCTACACCTTC. Its translation: CASSYSGGQGYTF.

The V and J genes are TRBV9 and TRBJ2-7, with 7 bases identical to TRBD1. V shed 4 bases and J 3 bases; nucleotides not matched to a gene: 10. Germline CDR1 reads SGDLS; CDR2 reads YYNGEE. The CDR3 consists of 15 residues. The CDR3 region has the DNA TGTGCCAGCAGCCCCCGACCGGGACAGAGCTACGAGCAGTACTTC. It encodes CASSPRPGQSYEQYF.

The rearrangement uses TRBV18 and TRBJ2-6; 7 positions agree with TRBD1. The V and J ends lost 5 bases and 0 bases, in that order; junction bases with no gene match: 4. The CDR3 consists of 16 residues. CDR1 is KGHSH and CDR2 is LQKENI in the germline V gene. The CDR3, as DNA: TGTGCCAGCTCAAGGGACAGTCGCTCTGGGGCCAACGTCCTGACTTTC. Encoded protein: CASSRDSRSGANVLTF.

This clone was counted only a few times. The chain joins TRBV28 to TRBJ1-5; 10 nucleotides align to TRBD1. V lost 5 bases and J lost 2; bases outside the gene matches: 6. CDR1 is MDHEN and CDR2 is SYDVKM in the germline V gene. The CDR3 runs 16 residues. The CDR3 DNA follows: TGTGCCAGCAGTAGACAGGGGGCCTTTGGCAATCAGCCCCAGCATTTT. It yields the protein CASSRQGAFGNQPQHF.

V usage is TRBV10-3 and J usage is TRBJ2-5; D remains unclear. The V gene lost 4 bases and the J gene lost 5 bases, with 17 bases spanning the gap. In germline, CDR1 is ENHRY, CDR2 SYGVKD. CDR3 length: 15 amino acids. This CDR3 is CAISGEPPREETQYF. CDR3 DNA: TGTGCCATCAGTGGAGAGCCACCTAGAGAGGAGACCCAGTACTTC.

In DNA form, the CDR3 reads TGTGCCACCTGGAGGTCCTACACTGAAGCTTTCTTT. It is translated as CATWRSYTEAFF. The rearrangement links TRBV19 to TRBJ1-1; D unresolved. V was trimmed by 10 bases and J by 3 bases, leaving 12 bases between them. CDR1 and CDR2 (germline): LNHDA, SQIVND (reference sequence). The CDR3 runs to 12 residues.

The chain joins TRBV10-3 to TRBJ2-3, with TRBD2 matching 8 bases. The germline V gene has CDR1 ENHRY and CDR2 SYGVKD. The CDR3 extends over 14 amino acids. Unmatched junction bases numbered 7, after V lost 8 bases and J lost 3 bases. This CDR3 reads CAIDSGSGTDTQYF. CDR3 coding DNA: TGTGCCATCGACAGCGGGAGCGGGACAGATACGCAGTATTTT.

The chain has TRBV19 and TRBJ2-7; tentatively, D is TRBD1 (6 bases). This CDR3 is built from 12 residues. Looked up from germline, CDR1 is LNHDA and CDR2 is SQIVND (reference sequence). V was shortened by 6 bases and J by 8 bases, with 14 bases between the two germline ends. CDR3: CASSRPQGQQYF. The CDR3 DNA sequence: TGTGCCAGTAGCCGACCGCAGGGGCAGCAGTACTTC.